This TCR beta chain was found in a study of blood T cell repertoires in COVID-19. Germline V gene sequence: CDR1 ENHRY, CDR2 SYGVKD. This CDR3 is 14 amino acids long. V shed 6 bases, J shed 4 bases, and the junction held 4 bases outside the gene matches. Repertoires were generated with immunoSEQ multiplex PCR, while TCRdb's copy carries only in-frame clones and drops some. The sample shows about 130,000 clones, over 75% of them seen only once. The genes are TRBV10-3 and TRBJ2-3; 10 bases are shared with TRBD1. The clonotype originates from a man between 40 and 49 years old with active or convalescent COVID-19. Sequencing input: peripheral blood. The CDR3 DNA follows: TGTGCCATCAGCCAGACAGGGGGCGCAGATACGCAGTATTTT. It translates to CAISQTGGADTQYF.